This T cell receptor (beta chain) emerged from a study of cytomegalovirus exposure and HLA in healthy donors. Study-wide context: An early data release held approximately 85 million unique TCRs from HLA-typed donors. Study findings and constraints: High specificity and sensitivity for cytomegalovirus status were reported for the classifier. Earlier findings revealed that most TCR beta V segments proved productive either about 90% or about 30% of the time. Among TCR sequences, most were rare, though some public TCRs appeared in many donors.

The study ran its PCR with 60 Vbeta and 13 Jbeta primers. Clones were sequenced by immunoSEQ multiplex PCR, and TCRdb holds only the in-frame ones, with some missing. This sample yields approximately 170,000 clones, of which about 82% are seen a single time; roughly 0.82% belongs to the top ten. Details on this clone: Its specificity is not known.

The CDR3 runs to 12 residues. Germline V CDR1 and CDR2: SGHNT, YYREEE (reference sequence). The trim removed 0 bases at V and 14 bases at J, leaving 3 bases unmatched. V and J are TRBV5-4 and TRBJ2-1; 9 nucleotides line up with TRBD1. The sample taken for sequencing was PBMCs. The TCR originated in a female donor in good health and CMV-seronegative. The CDR3 here is CASSLDRGQEFF. Written as DNA, the CDR3 is TGTGCCAGCAGCTTGGACAGGGGGCAGGAGTTCTTC.